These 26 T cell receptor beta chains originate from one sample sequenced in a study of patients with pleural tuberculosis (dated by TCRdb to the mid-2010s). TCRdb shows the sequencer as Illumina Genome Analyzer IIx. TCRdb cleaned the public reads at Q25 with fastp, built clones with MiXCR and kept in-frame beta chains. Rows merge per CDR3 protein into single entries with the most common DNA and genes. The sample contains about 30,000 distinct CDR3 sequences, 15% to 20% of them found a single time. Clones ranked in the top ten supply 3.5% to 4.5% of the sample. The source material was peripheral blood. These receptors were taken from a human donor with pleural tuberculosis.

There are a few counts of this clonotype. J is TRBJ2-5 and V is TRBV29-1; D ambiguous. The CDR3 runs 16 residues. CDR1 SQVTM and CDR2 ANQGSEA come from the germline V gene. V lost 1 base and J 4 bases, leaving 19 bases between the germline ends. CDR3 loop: CSVEVTTNNPGETQYF. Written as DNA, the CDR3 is TGCAGCGTTGAAGTGACGACAAACAACCCCGGAGAGACCCAGTACTTC.

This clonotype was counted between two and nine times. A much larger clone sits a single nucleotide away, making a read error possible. The DNA of the CDR3 is TGCGCCAGCAGCTCGCCAACAGGGGGCGGCTACACCTTC. This translates into CASSSPTGGGYTF. The chain combines TRBV5-1 with TRBJ1-2, with 9 bases identical to TRBD1. V was clipped by 3 bases and J by 8 bases; unmatched bases: 5. The germline gives CDR1 SGHRS, CDR2 YFSETQ. There are 13 residues in the CDR3.

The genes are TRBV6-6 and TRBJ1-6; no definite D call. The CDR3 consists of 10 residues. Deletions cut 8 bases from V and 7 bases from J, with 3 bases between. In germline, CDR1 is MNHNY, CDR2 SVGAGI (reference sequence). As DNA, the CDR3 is TGTGCCAGCTCAAATTCACCCCTCCACTTT. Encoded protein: CASSNSPLHF.

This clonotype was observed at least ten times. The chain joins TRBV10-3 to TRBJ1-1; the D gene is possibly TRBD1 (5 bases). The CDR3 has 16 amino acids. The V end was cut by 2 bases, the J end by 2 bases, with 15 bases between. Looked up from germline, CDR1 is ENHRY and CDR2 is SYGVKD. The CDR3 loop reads CAISEPTAGGNTEAFF. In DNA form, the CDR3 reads TGTGCCATCAGTGAGCCTACCGCGGGGGGAAACACTGAAGCTTTCTTT.

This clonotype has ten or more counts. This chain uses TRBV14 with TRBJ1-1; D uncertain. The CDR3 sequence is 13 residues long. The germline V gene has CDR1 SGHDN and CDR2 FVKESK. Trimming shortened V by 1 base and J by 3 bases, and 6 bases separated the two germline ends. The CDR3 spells CASSQARDTEAFF. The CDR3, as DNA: TGTGCCAGCAGCCAAGCCCGAGACACTGAAGCTTTCTTT.

As DNA, the CDR3 is TGTGCCAGCAGCGTAGAGGGCTTTTCACCCCTCCACTTT. This codes for CASSVEGFSPLHF. The chain uses TRBV9 and TRBJ1-6; D not resolved. CDR3 length equals 13 residues. Germline lookup yields CDR1 SGDLS and CDR2 YYNGEE. The germline V and J ends were trimmed by 0 bases and 9 bases, with 7 bases remaining between them.

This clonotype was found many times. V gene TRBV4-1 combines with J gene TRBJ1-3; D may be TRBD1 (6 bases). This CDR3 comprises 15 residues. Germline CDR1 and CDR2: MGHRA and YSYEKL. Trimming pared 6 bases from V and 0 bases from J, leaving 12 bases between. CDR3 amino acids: CASRRTEFSGNTIYF. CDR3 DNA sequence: TGCGCCAGCAGACGGACAGAATTCTCTGGAAACACCATATATTTT.

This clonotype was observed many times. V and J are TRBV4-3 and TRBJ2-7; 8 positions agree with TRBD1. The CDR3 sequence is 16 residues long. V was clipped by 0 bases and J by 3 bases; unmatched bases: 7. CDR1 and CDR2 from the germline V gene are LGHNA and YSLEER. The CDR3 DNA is TGCGCCAGCAGCCAAGATGTGAGACAGGGGTTCTACGAGCAGTACTTC. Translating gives CASSQDVRQGFYEQYF.

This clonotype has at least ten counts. CDR3: CASSPYGSSGNTIYF. CDR3 nucleotide sequence: TGTGCCAGTAGTCCTTACGGGAGCTCTGGAAACACCATATATTTT. This chain joins TRBV19 and TRBJ1-3; no reliable D call. V lost 5 bases and J 0 bases, leaving 11 bases between the germline ends. Germline V gives CDR1 LNHDA, CDR2 SQIVND (reference sequence). The CDR3 runs 15 residues.

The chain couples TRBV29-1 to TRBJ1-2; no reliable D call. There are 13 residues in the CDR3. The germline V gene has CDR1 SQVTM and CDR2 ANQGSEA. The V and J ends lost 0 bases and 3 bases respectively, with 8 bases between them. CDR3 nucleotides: TGCAGCGTTGAAGATTGGGCCGACTATGGCTACACCTTC. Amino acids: CSVEDWADYGYTF.

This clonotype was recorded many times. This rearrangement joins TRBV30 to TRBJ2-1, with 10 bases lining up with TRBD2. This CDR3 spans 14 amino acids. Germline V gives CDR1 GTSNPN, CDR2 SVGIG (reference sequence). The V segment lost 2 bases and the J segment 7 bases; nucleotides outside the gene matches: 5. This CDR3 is CAWSSGLARNEQFF. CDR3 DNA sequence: TGTGCCTGGAGTTCGGGACTAGCGCGGAATGAGCAGTTCTTC.

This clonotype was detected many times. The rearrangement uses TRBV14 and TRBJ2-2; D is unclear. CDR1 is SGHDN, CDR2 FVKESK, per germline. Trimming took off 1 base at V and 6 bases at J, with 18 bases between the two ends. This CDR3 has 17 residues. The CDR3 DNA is TGTGCCAGCAGCCAAGTACAACGTGTCCCCAATGCCGGGGAGCTGTTTTTT. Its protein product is CASSQVQRVPNAGELFF. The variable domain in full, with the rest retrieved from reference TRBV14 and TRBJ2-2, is EAGVTQFPSHSVIEKGQTVTLRCDPISGHDNLYWYRRVMGKEIKFLLHFVKESKQDESGMPNNRFLAERTGGTYSTLKVQPAELEDSGVYFCASSQVQRVPNAGELFFGEGSRLTVL.

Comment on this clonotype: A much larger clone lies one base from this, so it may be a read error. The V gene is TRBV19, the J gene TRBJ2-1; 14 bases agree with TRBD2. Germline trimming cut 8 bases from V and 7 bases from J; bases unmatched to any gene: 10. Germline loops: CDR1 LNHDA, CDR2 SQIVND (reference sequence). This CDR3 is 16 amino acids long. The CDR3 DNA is TGTGCCAGTGACGAAGGGGGACTAGCGGGAGTTAATGAGCAGTTCTTC. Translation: CASDEGGLAGVNEQFF.

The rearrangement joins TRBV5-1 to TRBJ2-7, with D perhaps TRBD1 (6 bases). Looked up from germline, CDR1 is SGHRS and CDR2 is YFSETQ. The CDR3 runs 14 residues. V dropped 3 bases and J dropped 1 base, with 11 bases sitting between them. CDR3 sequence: CASSYDRSSYEQYF. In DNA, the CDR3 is TGCGCCAGCAGCTATGACAGGTCTTCCTACGAGCAGTACTTC. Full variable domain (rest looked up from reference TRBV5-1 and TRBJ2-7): KAGVTQTPRYLIKTRGQQVTLSCSPISGHRSVSWYQQTPGQGLQFLFEYFSETQRNKGNFPGRFSGRQFSNSRSEMNVSTLELGDSALYLCASSYDRSSYEQYFGPGTRLTVT.

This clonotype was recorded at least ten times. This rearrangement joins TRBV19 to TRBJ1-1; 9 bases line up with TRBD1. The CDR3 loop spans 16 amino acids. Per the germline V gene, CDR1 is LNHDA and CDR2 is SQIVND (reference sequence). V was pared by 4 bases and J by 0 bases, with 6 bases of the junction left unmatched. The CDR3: CASSTGQGWVNTEAFF. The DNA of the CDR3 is TGTGCCAGTAGTACGGGACAGGGATGGGTGAACACTGAAGCTTTCTTT.

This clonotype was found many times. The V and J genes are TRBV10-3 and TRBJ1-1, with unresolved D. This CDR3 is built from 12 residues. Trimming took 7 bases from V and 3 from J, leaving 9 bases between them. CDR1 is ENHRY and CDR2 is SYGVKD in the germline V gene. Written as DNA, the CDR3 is TGTGCCATCAAGGAGGTTTACACTGAAGCTTTCTTT. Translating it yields CAIKEVYTEAFF.

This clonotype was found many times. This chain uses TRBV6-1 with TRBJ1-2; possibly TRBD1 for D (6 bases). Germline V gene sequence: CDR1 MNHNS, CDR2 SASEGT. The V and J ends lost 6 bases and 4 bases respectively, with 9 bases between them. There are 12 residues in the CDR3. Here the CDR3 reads CASRGDIYGYTF. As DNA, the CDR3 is TGTGCCAGCAGAGGGGACATCTATGGCTACACCTTC.

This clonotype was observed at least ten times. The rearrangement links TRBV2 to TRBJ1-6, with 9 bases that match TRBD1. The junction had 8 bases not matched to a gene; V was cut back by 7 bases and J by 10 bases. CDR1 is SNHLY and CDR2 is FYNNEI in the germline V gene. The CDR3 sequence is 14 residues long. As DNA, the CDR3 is TGTGCCAGCATCTCGGGACAGGGTTGGTCACCCCTCCACTTT. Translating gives CASISGQGWSPLHF.

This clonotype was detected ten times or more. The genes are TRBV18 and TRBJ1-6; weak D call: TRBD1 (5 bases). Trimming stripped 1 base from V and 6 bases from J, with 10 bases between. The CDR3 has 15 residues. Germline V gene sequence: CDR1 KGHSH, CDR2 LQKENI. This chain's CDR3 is CASSPRQGGNSPLHF. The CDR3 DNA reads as TGTGCCAGCTCACCACGGCAGGGTGGTAATTCACCCCTCCACTTT.

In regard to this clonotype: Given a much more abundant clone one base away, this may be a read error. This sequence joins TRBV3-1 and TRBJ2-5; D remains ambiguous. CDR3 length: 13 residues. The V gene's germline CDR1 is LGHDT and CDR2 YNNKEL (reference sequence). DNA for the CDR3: TGTGTCAGCAGGCCTACTGTTGTCGAGACCCAGTACTTC. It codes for CVSRPTVVETQYF.

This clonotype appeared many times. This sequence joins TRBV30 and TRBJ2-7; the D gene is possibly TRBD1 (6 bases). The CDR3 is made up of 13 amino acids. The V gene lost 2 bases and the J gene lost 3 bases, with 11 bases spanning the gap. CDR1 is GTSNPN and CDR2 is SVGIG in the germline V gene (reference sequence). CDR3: CAWSTGQDYEQYF. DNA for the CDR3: TGTGCCTGGAGTACGGGACAAGACTACGAGCAGTACTTC.

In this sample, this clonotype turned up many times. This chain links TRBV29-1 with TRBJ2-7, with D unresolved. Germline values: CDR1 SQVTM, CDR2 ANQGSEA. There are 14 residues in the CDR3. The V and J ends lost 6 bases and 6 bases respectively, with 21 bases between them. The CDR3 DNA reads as TGCAGCGTCCGCAGGATGGGGTACTACTTCGAGCAGTACTTC. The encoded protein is CSVRRMGYYFEQYF.

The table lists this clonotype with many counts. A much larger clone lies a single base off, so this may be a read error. CDR3 residues: CPSRSGGTEAFF. The CDR3 DNA reads TGTCCCAGCCGCAGCGGCGGTACTGAAGCTTTCTTT. The chain carries TRBV6-6 and TRBJ1-1; D is unresolved. Germline values: CDR1 MNHNY, CDR2 SVGAGI (reference sequence). The CDR3 is made up of 12 amino acids.

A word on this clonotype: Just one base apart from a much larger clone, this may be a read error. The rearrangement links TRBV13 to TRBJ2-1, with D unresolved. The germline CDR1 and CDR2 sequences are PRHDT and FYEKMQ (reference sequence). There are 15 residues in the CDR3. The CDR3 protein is CASSLGVSSYNEQSF. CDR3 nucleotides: TGTGCCAGCAGCTTAGGGGTGAGCTCCTACAATGAGCAGTCCTTC.

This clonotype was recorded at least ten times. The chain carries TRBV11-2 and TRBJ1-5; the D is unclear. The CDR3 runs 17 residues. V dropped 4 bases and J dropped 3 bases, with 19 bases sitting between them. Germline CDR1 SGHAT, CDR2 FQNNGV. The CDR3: CASSSSKNLVYNQPQHF. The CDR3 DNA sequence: TGTGCCAGCAGCTCCTCAAAAAACTTAGTCTACAATCAGCCCCAGCATTTT.

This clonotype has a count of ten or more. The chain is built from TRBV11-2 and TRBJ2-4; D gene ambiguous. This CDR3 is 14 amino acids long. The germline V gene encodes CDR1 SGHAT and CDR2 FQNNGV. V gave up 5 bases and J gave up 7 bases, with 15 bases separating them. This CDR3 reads CASSLTGSANIQYF. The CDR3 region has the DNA TGTGCCAGCAGCCTTACCGGGTCTGCGAACATTCAGTACTTC. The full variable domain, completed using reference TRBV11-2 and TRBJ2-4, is EAGVAQSPRYKIIEKRQSVAFWCNPISGHATLYWYQQILGQGPKLLIQFQNNGVVDDSQLPKDRFSAERLKGVDSTLKIQPAKLEDSAVYLCASSLTGSANIQYFGAGTRLSVL.